One sample yielded the 8 T cell receptor beta chains listed below, sequenced in a study of cytomegalovirus exposure and HLA in healthy donors. Method: immunoSEQ multiplex PCR; TCRdb's copy keeps in-frame clones and lacks some. The data contain some 86,000 clones, 93% of them singletons. The sequenced sample was PBMCs. The source of these receptors is a woman in her 30s in good health and CMV-seronegative.

The V gene is TRBV11-3, the J gene TRBJ2-3; D unclear. Trimming pared 5 bases from V and 2 bases from J, leaving 5 bases between. The CDR3 is 12 amino acids. CDR1 is SGHNT, CDR2 YENEEA, per germline. CDR3 sequence: CASSPDTDTQYF. The CDR3 nucleotides are TGTGCCAGCAGCCCAGACACAGATACGCAGTATTTT.

The chain links TRBV5-6 to TRBJ2-1; no definite D call. CDR1 is SGHDT, CDR2 YYEEEE, per germline. V gave up 1 base and J gave up 7 bases, with 9 bases separating them. The length of the CDR3 is 13 residues. CDR3 loop: CASSLLPQNEQFF. CDR3 in DNA: TGTGCCAGCAGCTTGTTGCCCCAGAATGAGCAGTTCTTC.

The CDR3 DNA follows: TGTGCCAGCAGCTTAGAGGTGGCGGCCTATGGCTACACCTTC. Amino acids: CASSLEVAAYGYTF. The chain combines TRBV7-9 with TRBJ1-2; no reliable D call. CDR3 length: 14 residues. Looked up from germline, CDR1 is SEHNR and CDR2 is FQNEAQ (reference sequence). V lost 1 base to trimming and J lost 4 bases, with 10 bases between them.

This sequence joins TRBV6-6 and TRBJ1-1; tentative D call: TRBD1 (5 bases). Germline V CDR1 and CDR2: MNHNY, SVGAGI (reference sequence). The CDR3 sequence is 16 residues long. Trimming left V 0 bases short and J 4 bases short, with 15 bases between. The CDR3, as DNA: TGTGCCAGCAGTTACTCGGGTGGGGGGTCCCGCACTGAAGCTTTCTTT. Protein product: CASSYSGGGSRTEAFF.

The count of this clone is one. The chain has TRBV11-2 and TRBJ1-1; weak D call: TRBD1 (6 bases). Germline CDR1 reads SGHAT; CDR2 reads FQNNGV. Trimming pared 4 bases from V and 5 bases from J, leaving 14 bases between. The CDR3 loop spans 14 amino acids. CDR3 sequence (DNA): TGTGCCAGCAGCTCTGCAGGGGAGGGAACTGAAGCTTTCTTT. Protein sequence: CASSSAGEGTEAFF.

The chain recombines TRBV9 with TRBJ2-3; tentative D call: TRBD1 (6 bases). CDR3 size: 14 residues. Germline lookup yields CDR1 SGDLS and CDR2 YYNGEE. V lost 0 bases and J lost 4, with 9 bases in between. DNA for the CDR3: TGTGCCAGCAGCGTAGACAGGGCGGCAGATACGCAGTATTTT. The encoded protein is CASSVDRAADTQYF.

V and J are TRBV7-9 and TRBJ2-1; 11 bases align to TRBD2. The junction had 6 bases not matched to a gene; V was cut back by 5 bases and J by 9 bases. The germline CDR1 and CDR2 sequences are SEHNR and FQNEAQ (reference sequence). The CDR3 length is 14 residues. The CDR3 DNA sequence: TGTGCCAGCAGCATTACTAGCGGGAGTGGTGAGCAGTTCTTC. This translates into CASSITSGSGEQFF.

As regards this clone: The junction and the germline gene differ at one end; a read error may be behind it. Other DNA sequences in the sample encode the same CDR3. The chain is built from TRBV27 and TRBJ2-7; perhaps TRBD2 as D (6 bases). CDR3 length: 13 residues. CDR1 MNHEY and CDR2 SMNVEV come from the germline V gene (reference sequence). CDR3 residues: CASSLSSQTGVHF. The CDR3 region has the DNA TGTGCCAGTAGTTTATCGAGCCAGACGGGGGTCCACTTC.